The 4 T cell receptor beta chains reported below all come from one sample, sequenced in a study of shared clonotypes between healthy human individuals. Naivety among CD8 cells was defined by CD45RO negativity and positive CCR7 selection, thereby excluding terminally differentiated effector memory CD45RA+ cells. TCRdb's table, derived via immunoSEQ multiplex PCR, lists solely in-frame clones and lacks some. The repertoire holds hundreds of thousands of clones, with around 96% as singletons. Sequencing was carried out using naive CD8+ T cells sorted from blood. The receptors were gathered from a man aged 25 to 40 in good health.

This rearrangement joins TRBV6-4 to TRBJ2-7; 7 nucleotides align to TRBD2. Germline V gene lookup returns CDR1 MRHNA and CDR2 SNTAGT. With V trimmed by 6 bases and J by 5 bases, 19 bases remained unmatched. The CDR3 is 17 residues long. Here the CDR3 DNA reads TGTGCCAGCAGCCTCCTTGGGAGCGGGGCTCAATCCCACGAGCAGTACTTC. Translated: CASSLLGSGAQSHEQYF.

V usage is TRBV5-1 and J usage is TRBJ2-7; D not resolved. The CDR3 sequence is 13 residues long. Germline CDR1 reads SGHRS; CDR2 reads YFSETQ. Trimming took off 2 bases at V and 2 bases at J, with 8 bases between the two ends. This CDR3 is CASSFAATYEQYF. For the CDR3, the DNA is TGCGCCAGCAGCTTCGCTGCCACCTACGAGCAGTACTTC.

This rearrangement joins TRBV4-3 to TRBJ2-7; 8 bases match TRBD2. Germline V gives CDR1 LGHNA, CDR2 YSLEER. V lost 0 bases to trimming and J lost 0 bases; unmatched junction nucleotides: 10. The length of the CDR3 is 18 residues. This CDR3 reads CASSQDLHLAGRSYEQYF. The CDR3 coding sequence is TGCGCCAGCAGCCAAGATCTACATCTAGCGGGCCGCTCCTACGAGCAGTACTTC.

The CDR3 is CASSEAGQRITYEQYF. The CDR3 nucleotides read TGTGCCAGCAGTGAAGCAGGACAGCGTATTACCTACGAGCAGTACTTC. The chain uses TRBV25-1 and TRBJ2-7; D perhaps matches TRBD1 (6 bases). V was cut by 2 bases and J by 2 bases, with 16 bases left in between. Looked up from germline, CDR1 is MGHDK and CDR2 is SYGVNS. This CDR3 has 16 amino acids.